Below are 27 T cell receptor beta chains sequenced from a single sample in a study of T cell responses to AZD1222 COVID-19 vaccine. The table came from immunoSEQ multiplex PCR; TCRdb's copy has only in-frame clones and leaves some out. The sample shows tens of thousands of clones, about 89% of them seen only once. The sequences come from peripheral blood, collected 28 days after the second AZD1222 dose. The receptors originated from an adult who received the AZD1222 COVID-19 vaccine.

V and J are TRBV7-8 and TRBJ2-2, with no clear D. The CDR3 loop spans 15 amino acids. Trimming removed 5 bases from V and 6 bases from J, with 16 bases in between. Germline V gene lookup returns CDR1 SGHVS and CDR2 FQNEAQ. In nucleotides, the CDR3 is TGTGCCAGCAGCAAGGGTCCGTCCCGGCCCGGGGAGCTGTTTTTT. Amino acids: CASSKGPSRPGELFF. Drawing the rest from reference TRBV7-8 and TRBJ2-2, the complete variable domain is GAGVSQSPRYKVAKRGQDVALRCDPISGHVSLFWYQQALGQGPEFLTYFQNEAQLDKSGLPSDRFFAERPEGSVSTLKIQRTQQEDSAVYLCASSKGPSRPGELFFGEGSRLTVL.

This chain joins TRBV7-9 and TRBJ1-2; a possible D gene is TRBD1 (6 bases). Trimming pared 4 bases from V and 7 bases from J, leaving 16 bases between. CDR1 is SEHNR and CDR2 is FQNEAQ in the germline V gene (reference sequence). CDR3 length: 14 residues. The CDR3 region has the DNA TGTGCCAGCAGCTCGGAAACAGGGATAGGTGGCTACACCTTC. This codes for CASSSETGIGGYTF.

The chain has TRBV28 and TRBJ2-7, with D perhaps given as TRBD1 or TRBD2 (8 bases each). CDR1 is MDHEN and CDR2 is SYDVKM in the germline V gene. The CDR3 totals 15 residues. Deletions cut 8 bases from V and 7 bases from J, with 24 bases between. In DNA, the CDR3 is TGTGCCAGCTACAGGGGGTCAGCGGGAGAAAGGGAGCAGTACTTC. This encodes CASYRGSAGEREQYF.

This chain connects TRBV27 to TRBJ1-1, with D perhaps TRBD1 (5 bases). Germline V gene lookup returns CDR1 MNHEY and CDR2 SMNVEV (reference sequence). The length of the CDR3 is 15 residues. Trimming pared 6 bases from V and 1 base from J, leaving 15 bases between. The CDR3 DNA follows: TGTGCCAGCAGCCGACGCCAGGGACGGAACACTGAAGCTTTCTTT. Translated, it gives CASSRRQGRNTEAFF.

This sequence joins TRBV5-1 and TRBJ2-1, with 10 bases identical to TRBD2. There are 15 residues in the CDR3. Trimming took 2 bases from V and 5 from J; bases not matched to a gene: 4. From germline, CDR1 is SGHRS and CDR2 YFSETQ. CDR3 DNA: TGCGCCAGCAGCTTAGCGGGAGGGCCGAACAATGAGCAGTTCTTC. It specifies CASSLAGGPNNEQFF. The variable domain in full, with the rest retrieved from reference TRBV5-1 and TRBJ2-1, is KAGVTQTPRYLIKTRGQQVTLSCSPISGHRSVSWYQQTPGQGLQFLFEYFSETQRNKGNFPGRFSGRQFSNSRSEMNVSTLELGDSALYLCASSLAGGPNNEQFFGPGTRLTVL.

The chain is built from TRBV30 and TRBJ1-1; possibly TRBD1 for D (5 bases). This CDR3 is 12 amino acids long. The V gene lost 2 bases and the J gene lost 7 bases, with 11 bases spanning the gap. The germline gives CDR1 GTSNPN, CDR2 SVGIG (reference sequence). The CDR3 sequence is CAWSKGVGEAFF. Written as DNA, the CDR3 is TGTGCCTGGAGTAAAGGGGTCGGTGAAGCTTTCTTT.

V is TRBV25-1 and J is TRBJ1-2; D perhaps matches TRBD1 (5 bases). CDR3 length: 13 amino acids. V was trimmed by 4 bases and J by 8 bases, leaving 14 bases between them. From germline, CDR1 is MGHDK and CDR2 SYGVNS. The chain's CDR3 is CASSARQGSGYTF. The CDR3, as DNA: TGTGCCAGCAGTGCGAGGCAGGGCTCGGGCTACACCTTC.

V and J are TRBV5-6 and TRBJ1-2; 9 bases fit TRBD1. Losses at the gene ends were 0 bases for V and 0 bases for J; bases not matched to a gene: 3. The CDR3 loop spans 16 amino acids. CDR1 SGHDT and CDR2 YYEEEE come from the germline V gene. The CDR3 spells CASSLGDRATNYGYTF. CDR3 sequence (DNA): TGTGCCAGCAGCTTGGGGGACAGGGCTACTAACTATGGCTACACCTTC.

The chain combines TRBV2 with TRBJ2-1, with 10 bases aligning to TRBD1. The CDR3 sequence is 12 residues long. The germline CDR1 and CDR2 sequences are SNHLY and FYNNEI. With 6 bases clipped from V and 10 bases from J, the junction kept 3 bases outside the gene matches. CDR3 in DNA: TGTGCCAGCAGGGGGACAGGGGCCGAGCAGTTCTTC. This codes for CASRGTGAEQFF.

The chain recombines TRBV13 with TRBJ2-7, with D perhaps given as TRBD1 or TRBD2 (5 bases each). The V end was cut by 5 bases, the J end by 3 bases, with 20 bases between. Germline V gene sequence: CDR1 PRHDT, CDR2 FYEKMQ (reference sequence). The CDR3 length is 16 residues. The chain's CDR3 is CASSDRGLGVYYEQYF. CDR3 nucleotide sequence: TGTGCCAGCAGCGACCGGGGTTTGGGGGTATACTACGAGCAGTACTTC. Full variable domain (rest looked up from reference TRBV13 and TRBJ2-7): AAGVIQSPRHLIKEKRETATLKCYPIPRHDTVYWYQQGPGQDPQFLISFYEKMQSDKGSIPDRFSAQQFSDYHSELNMSSLELGDSALYFCASSDRGLGVYYEQYFGPGTRLTVT.

The genes are TRBV11-2 and TRBJ2-1, with 11 bases lining up with TRBD1. Unmatched junction bases numbered 9, after V lost 4 bases and J lost 7 bases. Germline V CDR1 and CDR2: SGHAT, FQNNGV. The length of the CDR3 is 16 residues. The CDR3 DNA sequence: TGTGCCAGCAGCTCTGGACAGGGGGCTTCTCGAAATGAGCAGTTCTTC. Protein: CASSSGQGASRNEQFF.

This chain links TRBV2 with TRBJ1-1, with 8 bases fitting TRBD1. Germline V gene data show CDR1 as SNHLY and CDR2 as FYNNEI. The length of the CDR3 is 15 residues. The V and J ends lost 5 bases and 2 bases, in that order; junction bases with no gene match: 7. The CDR3 loop reads CASSPSGGLNTEAFF. The CDR3 coding sequence is TGTGCCAGCAGTCCATCAGGGGGCTTAAACACTGAAGCTTTCTTT.

The CDR3: CASSWDRGKDPTNEKLFF. CDR3 bases: TGTGCCAGCAGCTGGGACAGGGGGAAAGACCCAACTAATGAAAAACTGTTTTTT. The J gene is TRBJ1-4, the V gene TRBV7-8; 11 positions agree with TRBD1. Unmatched junction bases numbered 7, after V lost 4 bases and J lost 0 bases. Germline V gene data show CDR1 as SGHVS and CDR2 as FQNEAQ. CDR3 length equals 18 residues.

The chain couples TRBV9 to TRBJ1-2; D unresolved. V was pared by 0 bases and J by 4 bases, with 10 bases between. This CDR3 has 14 residues. The germline V gene encodes CDR1 SGDLS and CDR2 YYNGEE. CDR3 sequence: CASSVESHFYGYTF. In nucleotides, the CDR3 is TGTGCCAGCAGCGTAGAGTCCCACTTCTATGGCTACACCTTC.

The V and J genes are TRBV12-3 or TRBV12-4 and TRBJ1-4; no definite D call. The CDR3 has 11 residues. Trimming took 3 bases from V and 7 from J, leaving 3 bases between them. This CDR3 is CASSLGEKLFF. In DNA form, the CDR3 reads TGTGCCAGCAGTTTGGGTGAAAAACTGTTTTTT.

The gene calls are TRBV23-1 and TRBJ2-1; maybe TRBD2 (6 bases). TRBV23-1 is labeled an ORF, and its function is uncertain. Trimming removed 9 bases at V and 5 bases at J, with 11 bases between. The CDR3 extends over 12 amino acids. In nucleotides, the CDR3 is TGCGCCAGACCTGGGGGGAACAATGAGCAGTTCTTC. Its translation is CARPGGNNEQFF.

The J gene is TRBJ1-1, the V gene TRBV5-1, with a weak D call TRBD1 (6 bases). Germline CDR1 is SGHRS and CDR2 is YFSETQ. The CDR3 contains 13 residues. Trimming took off 1 base at V and 5 bases at J, with 9 bases between the two ends. In nucleotides, the CDR3 is TGCGCCAGCAGCTTGAGGGGGGCGACTGAAGCTTTCTTT. Protein: CASSLRGATEAFF.

The V gene is TRBV7-9, the J gene TRBJ1-3; D remains unclear. V shed 5 bases and J shed 0 bases, with 14 bases lying between them. The CDR3 consists of 16 residues. In germline, CDR1 is SEHNR, CDR2 FQNEAQ (reference sequence). CDR3 residues: CASSLGTWASGNTIYF. Here the CDR3 DNA reads TGTGCCAGCAGCCTGGGAACCTGGGCCTCTGGAAACACCATATATTTT.

The chain links TRBV30 to TRBJ2-7; D may be TRBD1 (5 bases). V lost 4 bases and J lost 1, with 17 bases in between. The CDR3 has 15 amino acids. Germline CDR1 is GTSNPN and CDR2 is SVGIG (reference sequence). In nucleotides, the CDR3 is TGTGCCTGGACTCCAATGGACAAGGTATCCTACGAGCAGTACTTC. This translates into CAWTPMDKVSYEQYF. The variable domain in full, with the rest retrieved from reference TRBV30 and TRBJ2-7, is SQTIHQWPATLVQPVGSPLSLECTVEGTSNPNLYWYRQAAGRGLQLLFYSVGIGQISSEVPQNLSASRPQDRQFILSSKKLLLSDSGFYLCAWTPMDKVSYEQYFGPGTRLTVT.

The CDR3 spells CASSYGQGLSYEQYF. The CDR3 DNA is TGTGCCAGCAGTTATGGACAGGGTCTCTCCTACGAGCAGTACTTC. The rearrangement joins TRBV6-5 to TRBJ2-7; 8 bases are a match to TRBD1. This CDR3 region has 15 residues. The V and J ends lost 3 bases and 0 bases, in that order; junction bases with no gene match: 4. CDR1 is MNHEY and CDR2 is SVGAGI in the germline V gene.

The CDR3 nucleotides read TGTGCCAGCTCACCAATCAGGGTGTACGCAGGCACACAAGAGACCCAGTACTTC. Translation: CASSPIRVYAGTQETQYF. V and J are TRBV18 and TRBJ2-5; weak D call: TRBD1 (5 bases). The CDR3 covers 18 residues. Germline V gene sequence: CDR1 KGHSH, CDR2 LQKENI. V was trimmed by 2 bases and J by 2 bases, leaving 21 bases between them.

The chain is built from TRBV11-2 and TRBJ2-7; TRBD1 matches at 11 bases. The CDR3 consists of 15 residues. Trimming cost V 1 base and J 4 bases; bases outside gene matches: 3. Germline CDR1 SGHAT, CDR2 FQNNGV. CDR3 DNA: TGTGCCAGCAGCTTAGGGGGACAGGGGGGTTACGAGCAGTACTTC. This gives the protein CASSLGGQGGYEQYF.

The chain joins TRBV3-1 (or the pseudogene TRBV3-2) to TRBJ2-7; D gene ambiguous. Germline CDR1 is LGHDT and CDR2 is YNNKEL (reference sequence). Trimming took off 5 bases at V and 3 bases at J, with 5 bases between the two ends. There are 11 residues in the CDR3. The CDR3 DNA reads TGTGCCAGCAGCTCGAACTACGAGCAGTACTTC. This translates into CASSSNYEQYF.

This chain uses TRBV29-1 with TRBJ1-3; 7 bases are shared with TRBD1. The germline V gene has CDR1 SQVTM and CDR2 ANQGSEA. The CDR3 covers 13 residues. V shed 5 bases and J 10 bases; nucleotides not matched to a gene: 11. The CDR3 spells CSVKGQSGGTIYF. DNA for the CDR3: TGCAGCGTTAAGGGACAGTCCGGAGGAACCATATATTTT.

This chain links TRBV2 with TRBJ1-1; D unresolved. Germline assignment: CDR1 SNHLY and CDR2 FYNNEI. The V and J ends lost 7 bases and 1 base respectively, with 10 bases between them. This CDR3 comprises 13 residues. The CDR3 region is CASTEGRNTEAFF. The CDR3 DNA reads as TGTGCCAGCACCGAGGGTAGGAACACTGAAGCTTTCTTT.

V and J are TRBV28 and TRBJ1-4, with D tentatively TRBD1 (6 bases). CDR1 and CDR2 (germline): MDHEN, SYDVKM. The CDR3 contains 13 residues. Written as DNA, the CDR3 is TGTACCGTTAGGGGGGTAGCTAATGAAAAACTGTTTTTT. The encoded protein is CTVRGVANEKLFF.

The chain couples TRBV30 to TRBJ1-1; 7 positions match TRBD1. V shed 1 base, J shed 11 bases, and the junction held 22 bases outside the gene matches. CDR1 is GTSNPN and CDR2 is SVGIG in the germline V gene (reference sequence). This CDR3 comprises 17 residues. The CDR3 nucleotides are TGTGCCTGGAGTGGTGGTAGGGACAGCAAGAATAAGGCGGCGGCTTTCTTT. It encodes CAWSGGRDSKNKAAAFF. The full variable domain, completed using reference TRBV30 and TRBJ1-1, is SQTIHQWPATLVQPVGSPLSLECTVEGTSNPNLYWYRQAAGRGLQLLFYSVGIGQISSEVPQNLSASRPQDRQFILSSKKLLLSDSGFYLCAWSGGRDSKNKAAAFFGQGTRLTVV.